These 20 T cell receptor beta chains came from one sample sequenced in a study of T-cell reconstitution after alpha-beta-depleted transplantation in children. Unique molecular identifiers were incorporated into the prepared TCRbeta library. TCRdb re-derived calls from the PCR reads in MiXCR, one entry per CDR3 protein. The sample holds under 400,000 distinct CDR3 sequences, over 20% seen once. The source was PBMCs, mostly from graft donor cells, collected 180 days after TCRalphabeta/CD19-depleted stem cell transplant. The receptors here all came from a male patient younger than 18 who had a stem cell transplant for acute lymphoblastic leukemia, so the T cells may come from the graft donor.

This clonotype was counted ten times or more. The chain combines TRBV12-3 or TRBV12-4 with TRBJ2-4; 8 positions match TRBD1. The J segment lost 8 bases and the V segment lost 8 bases, leaving 5 bases of the junction unmatched. The CDR3 is 12 residues long. This CDR3 reads CASAMDRDIQYF. CDR3 DNA sequence: TGTGCCAGCGCCATGGACAGGGACATTCAGTACTTC.

The rearrangement links TRBV27 to TRBJ1-1, with 7 bases fitting TRBD1. The germline gives CDR1 MNHEY, CDR2 SMNVEV (reference sequence). V dropped 6 bases and J dropped 5; count of bases not matched to a gene: 9. The CDR3 has 14 amino acids. The CDR3 region has the DNA TGTGCCAGCAGCTCGGGACAGTCCGGGACTGAAGCTTTCTTT. Its translation: CASSSGQSGTEAFF.

The chain has TRBV6-1 and TRBJ2-1, with TRBD2 as a possible D gene (7 bases). The CDR3 is 17 residues long. V lost 1 base and J 3 bases, leaving 16 bases between the germline ends. Germline V CDR1 and CDR2: MNHNS, SASEGT. CDR3 bases: TGTGCCAGCAGTGAAGTATATGGGGGGGCCTACTACAATGAGCAGTTCTTC. The encoded protein is CASSEVYGGAYYNEQFF.

The table lists this clonotype with a few counts. The chain uses TRBV5-1 and TRBJ2-3; 10 bases are shared with TRBD2. The CDR3 spans 17 residues. CDR1 SGHRS and CDR2 YFSETQ come from the germline V gene. Germline trimming cut 0 bases from V and 5 bases from J; bases unmatched to any gene: 9. Here the CDR3 DNA reads TGCGCCAGCAGCTTGGTGGCTAGCGGGAGTCTTGTAGATACGCAGTATTTT. The encoded protein is CASSLVASGSLVDTQYF.

The CDR3 sequence: CASSPGPSGEQYF. The CDR3 nucleotides are TGTGCCAGCAGTCCTGGGCCCTCGGGGGAGCAGTACTTC. V is TRBV12-3 or TRBV12-4 and J is TRBJ2-7; the D gene is possibly TRBD2 (5 bases). The CDR3 has 13 residues. Trimming left V 5 bases short and J 7 bases short, with 15 bases between.

The chain couples TRBV5-1 to TRBJ2-1; D not resolved. The germline CDR1 and CDR2 sequences are SGHRS and YFSETQ. CDR3 length: 15 amino acids. V was pared by 5 bases and J by 0 bases, with 12 bases between. The CDR3 sequence: CASSPIRISYNEQFF. As DNA, the CDR3 is TGCGCCAGCAGTCCCATAAGGATCTCCTACAATGAGCAGTTCTTC.

The chain couples TRBV15 to TRBJ2-5, with TRBD1 matching over 12 bases. The CDR3 covers 18 residues. Trimming removed 0 bases from V and 5 bases from J; junction bases left unmatched: 10. The germline CDR1 and CDR2 sequences are LNHNV and YYDKDF (reference sequence). As DNA, the CDR3 is TGTGCCACCAGCAGAGACCCTCACGGGACAGGGGGCGCGGAGACCCAGTACTTC. It specifies CATSRDPHGTGGAETQYF.

This clonotype was counted between two and nine times. The chain recombines TRBV2 with TRBJ2-7; 11 bases fit TRBD2. This CDR3 has 14 amino acids. The germline gives CDR1 SNHLY, CDR2 FYNNEI. The CDR3 DNA is TGTGCTAGGGGGGGACTAGCGGCCCCCTACGAGCAGTACTTC. Its translation: CARGGLAAPYEQYF. Using reference TRBV2 and TRBJ2-7 for the parts outside the CDR3, the full variable domain is EPEVTQTPSHQVTQMGQEVILRCVPISNHLYFYWYRQILGQKVEFLVSFYNNEISEKSEIFDDQFSVERPDGSNFTLKIRSTKLEDSAMYFCARGGLAAPYEQYFGPGTRLTVT.

V and J are TRBV24-1 and TRBJ2-5, with 9 bases lining up with TRBD2. The CDR3 extends over 17 amino acids. The J segment lost 2 bases and the V segment lost 7 bases, leaving 13 bases of the junction unmatched. From germline, CDR1 is KGHDR and CDR2 SFDVKD. The CDR3 spells CATSPGGAGGLQETQYF. The CDR3 DNA reads TGTGCCACCAGCCCCGGAGGCGCGGGAGGGTTACAAGAGACCCAGTACTTC.

This clonotype was recorded a few times. This chain connects TRBV10-3 to TRBJ2-7; 8 bases fit TRBD1. Germline V gene data show CDR1 as ENHRY and CDR2 as SYGVKD. The CDR3 consists of 15 residues. Trimming at V came to 5 bases and at J to 0 bases, leaving 6 bases not matched to a gene. For the CDR3, the DNA is TGTGCCATCAGTCCTGGACAGGGCCTCTCCTACGAGCAGTACTTC. Its translation is CAISPGQGLSYEQYF.

This clonotype turned up a few times. The chain is built from TRBV6-5 and TRBJ1-5; a weak D match, TRBD1 (5 bases). The germline gives CDR1 MNHEY, CDR2 SVGAGI. The CDR3 is made up of 15 amino acids. Trimming removed 2 bases at V and 2 bases at J, with 10 bases between. Here the CDR3 DNA reads TGTGCCAGCAGTTACGGGGACGGACGCAATCAGCCCCAGCATTTT. Translation gives CASSYGDGRNQPQHF.

This clonotype was counted a few times. The chain has TRBV12-3 or TRBV12-4 and TRBJ2-1; 8 bases map to TRBD2. Trimming removed 7 bases from V and 4 bases from J; junction bases left unmatched: 9. The CDR3 covers 15 residues. CDR3 DNA sequence: TGTGCCAGCACTGGAGGCGGGAGGCCTTACAATGAGCAGTTCTTC. Its translation: CASTGGGRPYNEQFF.

The V call is TRBV5-1, the J call TRBJ2-1; either TRBD1 or TRBD2 may supply D (5 bases each). V was clipped by 4 bases and J by 1 base, with 18 bases between them. Per germline, CDR1 SGHRS and CDR2 YFSETQ. This CDR3 comprises 17 residues. The CDR3 spells CASSPRFPWGSYNEQFF. CDR3 sequence (DNA): TGCGCCAGCAGCCCTCGATTCCCCTGGGGGTCCTACAATGAGCAGTTCTTC.

This chain connects TRBV7-7 to TRBJ2-2, with D perhaps assigned TRBD1 or TRBD2 (6 bases each). Between the trimmed V and J ends, which lost 11 bases and 2 bases, there was a span of 15 bases. The germline V gene has CDR1 SSHAT and CDR2 FNYEAQ (reference sequence). The CDR3 covers 14 residues. The CDR3 region has the DNA TGTGCCGTAAGAGGGGGGTTTAACACCGGGGAGCTGTTTTTT. This codes for CAVRGGFNTGELFF. Combining the CDR3 with reference TRBV7-7 and TRBJ2-2 gives the whole variable domain GAGVSQSPRYKVTKRGQDVTLRCDPISSHATLYWYQQALGQGPEFLTYFNYEAQPDKSGLPSDRFSAERPEGSISTLTIQRTEQRDSAMYRCAVRGGFNTGELFFGEGSRLTVL.

CDR3 sequence: CSARRLGQTAYQPQHF. The CDR3 DNA sequence: TGCAGTGCTAGACGGCTGGGCCAGACAGCCTATCAGCCCCAGCATTTT. V is TRBV20-1 and J is TRBJ1-5, with D possibly matching TRBD1 (5 bases). The CDR3 covers 16 residues. V shed 2 bases and J shed 5 bases, with 19 bases lying between them. CDR1 is DFQATT, CDR2 SNEGSKA, per germline (reference sequence).

J is TRBJ1-2 and V is TRBV6-1, with a weak D call TRBD1 (5 bases). Trimming shortened V by 4 bases and J by 0 bases, and 12 bases separated the two germline ends. The CDR3 has 15 residues. Germline CDR1 is MNHNS and CDR2 is SASEGT. The CDR3 DNA reads TGTGCCAGCAGTGCGGCAGGGCACTCTAACTATGGCTACACCTTC. Translating it yields CASSAAGHSNYGYTF.

The rearrangement links TRBV5-1 to TRBJ2-7, with unresolved D. The V and J ends lost 0 bases and 5 bases respectively, with 6 bases between them. Germline CDR1 SGHRS, CDR2 YFSETQ. This CDR3 region has 12 residues. The chain's CDR3 is CASSLDQHEQYF. The CDR3 DNA reads as TGCGCCAGCAGCTTGGACCAACACGAGCAGTACTTC.

This clonotype was recorded a few times. The chain uses TRBV5-1 and TRBJ2-2; TRBD2 aligns across 7 bases. The junction had 6 bases not matched to a gene; V was cut back by 9 bases and J by 4 bases. This CDR3 has 13 amino acids. The germline gives CDR1 SGHRS, CDR2 YFSETQ. This CDR3 reads CANRDYFTGELFF. CDR3 nucleotides: TGCGCCAACCGGGACTATTTCACCGGGGAGCTGTTTTTT. The full variable domain, with the rest looked up from reference TRBV5-1 and TRBJ2-2, is KAGVTQTPRYLIKTRGQQVTLSCSPISGHRSVSWYQQTPGQGLQFLFEYFSETQRNKGNFPGRFSGRQFSNSRSEMNVSTLELGDSALYLCANRDYFTGELFFGEGSRLTVL.

The rearrangement links TRBV20-1 to TRBJ2-7; TRBD2 agrees at 13 bases. Unmatched junction bases numbered 3, after V lost 5 bases and J lost 2 bases. The length of the CDR3 is 14 residues. Germline assignment: CDR1 DFQATT and CDR2 SNEGSKA (reference sequence). DNA for the CDR3: TGCAGTGCTCAAGGACTAGCGGGAGCCTACGAGCAGTACTTC. Encoded protein: CSAQGLAGAYEQYF.

Only a few counts were recorded for this clonotype. V and J are TRBV12-3 or TRBV12-4 and TRBJ1-1; 9 bases are shared with TRBD1. This CDR3 has 16 residues. J lost 6 bases, V lost 10 bases, and 18 bases had no gene match. CDR3 in DNA: TGTGCCACCCTGCGGGACAGGGATCATGTGGGACCTGAAGCTTTCTTT. Protein: CATLRDRDHVGPEAFF.